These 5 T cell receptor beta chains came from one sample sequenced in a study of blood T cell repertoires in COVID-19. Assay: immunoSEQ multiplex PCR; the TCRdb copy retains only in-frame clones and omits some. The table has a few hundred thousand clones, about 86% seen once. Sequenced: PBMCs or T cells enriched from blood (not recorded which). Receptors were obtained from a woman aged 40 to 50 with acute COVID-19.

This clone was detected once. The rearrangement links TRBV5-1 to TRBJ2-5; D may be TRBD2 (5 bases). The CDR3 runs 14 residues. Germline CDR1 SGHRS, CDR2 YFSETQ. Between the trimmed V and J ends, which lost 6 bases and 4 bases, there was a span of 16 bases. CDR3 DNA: TGCGCCAGCAACCGGGGATTACTAAGAGAGACCCAGTACTTC. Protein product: CASNRGLLRETQYF.

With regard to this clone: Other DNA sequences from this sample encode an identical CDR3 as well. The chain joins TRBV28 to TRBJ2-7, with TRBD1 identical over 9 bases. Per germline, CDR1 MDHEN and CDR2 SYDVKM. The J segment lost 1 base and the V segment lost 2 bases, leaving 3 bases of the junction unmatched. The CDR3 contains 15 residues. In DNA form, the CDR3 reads TGTGCCAGCAGTTTACCAGGGACAGGGTCCTACGAGCAGTACTTC. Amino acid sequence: CASSLPGTGSYEQYF.

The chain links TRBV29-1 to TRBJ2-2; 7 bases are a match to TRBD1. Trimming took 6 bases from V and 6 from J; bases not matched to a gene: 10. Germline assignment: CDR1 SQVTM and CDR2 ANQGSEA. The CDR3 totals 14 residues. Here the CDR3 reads CSVQQGVGSGELFF. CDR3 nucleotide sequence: TGCAGCGTCCAGCAGGGGGTTGGTTCCGGGGAGCTGTTTTTT.

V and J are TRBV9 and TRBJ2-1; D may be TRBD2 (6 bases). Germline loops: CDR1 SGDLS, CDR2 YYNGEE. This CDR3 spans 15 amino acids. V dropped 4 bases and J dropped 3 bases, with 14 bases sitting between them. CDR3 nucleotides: TGTGCCAGCAGCACCCGGGACTCCCACTACAATGAGCAGTTCTTC. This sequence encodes CASSTRDSHYNEQFF.

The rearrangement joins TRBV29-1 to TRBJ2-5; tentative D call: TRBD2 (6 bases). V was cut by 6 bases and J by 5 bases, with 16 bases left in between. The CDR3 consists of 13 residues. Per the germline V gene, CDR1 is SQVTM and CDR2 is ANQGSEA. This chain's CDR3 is CSVSRGIWETQYF. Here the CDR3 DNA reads TGCAGCGTCAGTCGGGGGATCTGGGAGACCCAGTACTTC.